This entry is about one TCR beta chain. There are 16 residues in the CDR3. This sample is part of a study of blood T cell repertoires in COVID-19. Looking at the study overall: Collection of acute and convalescent COVID-19 samples took place in the United States, Italy and Spain.

Authors' processing steps: Amplification from reference gene primers served as the basis for estimated nucleated cell counts. The protocol was immunoSEQ multiplex PCR, while the TCRdb copy is restricted to in-frame clones and leaves out a portion. Clone size and V and J calls were adopted from that table, with D and trimming inferred from the DNA. This table has 130,000 to 150,000 clones, 84% appearing once. This receptor was taken from a human donor in a cohort sampled during active COVID-19. Source material: peripheral blood. This rearrangement joins TRBV12-1 to TRBJ2-5; the table's D gene call, TRBD1, was not cross checked with the DNA. TRBV12-1 is a pseudogene. The CDR3 is CASSHPPPYRMETQYF. The CDR3 coding sequence is TGTGCCAGCAGCCATCCTCCCCCTTACAGAATGGAGACCCAGTACTTC.